The present T cell receptor beta chain was sequenced within a study of response to subunit inactivated influenza vaccine. CDR3 length: 18 residues. Germline V gene data show CDR1 as LGHNA and CDR2 as YNFKEQ. The J segment lost 5 bases and the V segment lost 0 bases, leaving 10 bases of the junction unmatched. TCRdb reprocessed the RT-PCR reads via MiXCR and lists one record per CDR3 protein. The repertoire has about 800,000 distinct CDR3 sequences, 21% of them found once; the top ten carry more than 8.5%. The sample here was PBMCs from blood, taken roughly 5 days after vaccination. This receptor was taken from a man in his fifties or sixties who received an inactivated influenza vaccine. The chain uses TRBV4-2 and TRBJ2-2, with 9 positions matching TRBD2. This chain's CDR3 is CASSQDGFAGGLTGELFF. In DNA, the CDR3 is TGTGCCAGCAGCCAAGATGGTTTTGCGGGGGGGCTTACCGGGGAGCTGTTTTTT.